This entry features one T cell receptor beta chain sequence. This sample is drawn from a study of blood T cell repertoires in COVID-19. Study background: The origin of the acute and convalescent COVID-19 samples was the United States, Italy and Spain.

CDR3 size: 13 residues. With 1 base removed from V and 8 bases from J, the gap between germline ends came to 10 bases. The germline gives CDR1 SGHVS, CDR2 FQNEAQ. Per the authors' pipeline: Counts of nucleated cells, estimated from reference gene primer amplification, were obtained. Assay used: immunoSEQ multiplex PCR; TCRdb lists only in-frame clones, some missing. The V and J calls and clone size come from that table; D and trimming were worked out from the DNA. Of more than 200,000 clones listed, around 83% were seen once; the top ten hold about 9%. The rearrangement joins TRBV7-8 to TRBJ2-3, with D perhaps TRBD2 (6 bases). Sequencing was done on a sample of peripheral blood. The sequence was obtained from a man aged 35-49 years with active or convalescent COVID-19. The CDR3 bases are TGTGCCAGCAGCTTAGTTTACGGGGGTACGCAGTATTTT. Its protein is CASSLVYGGTQYF.